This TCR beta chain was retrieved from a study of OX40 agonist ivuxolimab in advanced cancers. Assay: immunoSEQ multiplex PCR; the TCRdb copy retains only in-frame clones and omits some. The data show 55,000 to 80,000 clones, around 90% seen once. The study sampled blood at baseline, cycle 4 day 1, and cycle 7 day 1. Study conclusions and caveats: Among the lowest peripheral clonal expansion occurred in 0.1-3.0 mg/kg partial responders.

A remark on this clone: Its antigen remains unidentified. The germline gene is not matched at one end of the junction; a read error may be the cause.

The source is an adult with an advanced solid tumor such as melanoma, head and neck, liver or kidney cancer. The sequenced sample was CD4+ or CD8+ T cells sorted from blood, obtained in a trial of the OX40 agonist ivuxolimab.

The CDR3 DNA follows: TGTGCCAGCAGTTTAGGTAGTCCAGGTAGCTCCTACGAGCAGTACTTC. The encoded protein is CASSLGSPGSSYEQYF. J is TRBJ2-7 and V is TRBV7-2; D uncertain. Germline CDR1 SGHTA, CDR2 FQGNSA. The CDR3 contains 16 residues. The entire variable domain, with the rest obtained from reference TRBV7-2 and TRBJ2-7, is as follows: GAGVSQSPSNKVTEKGKDVELRCDPISGHTALYWYRQSLGQGLEFLIYFQGNSAPDKSGLPSDRFSAERTGGSVSTLTIQRTQQEDSAVYLCASSLGSPGSSYEQYFGPGTRLTVT.